The 10 T cell receptor beta chains in this list originate from one sample, sequenced in a study of blood T cell repertoires in COVID-19. Repertoires were generated with immunoSEQ multiplex PCR, while TCRdb's copy carries only in-frame clones and drops some. Altogether 140,000 to 150,000 clones are present, approximately 88% being singletons, with the ten largest covering 1.8%. The material sequenced was peripheral blood. Receptors were obtained from a man aged 65 to 79 with acute or convalescent COVID-19.

The chain employs TRBV2 and TRBJ1-4; possibly TRBD1 for D (6 bases). This CDR3 is built from 15 residues. Trimming left V 5 bases short and J 8 bases short, with 18 bases between. CDR1 and CDR2 (germline): SNHLY, FYNNEI. CDR3 protein: CASSNLQGIHEKLFF. The CDR3 region has the DNA TGTGCCAGCAGTAACCTACAGGGAATTCACGAAAAACTGTTTTTT.

The rearrangement links TRBV5-1 to TRBJ1-2; TRBD1 might be the D (5 bases). The germline V gene has CDR1 SGHRS and CDR2 YFSETQ. Trimming stripped 0 bases from V and 8 bases from J, with 11 bases between. The CDR3 runs to 13 residues. The CDR3 region is CASSLAGGDGYTF. The CDR3 region has the DNA TGCGCCAGCAGCTTGGCGGGGGGTGACGGCTACACCTTC.

The V gene is TRBV5-4, the J gene TRBJ2-1; 11 bases align to TRBD2. Germline CDR1 and CDR2: SGHNT and YYREEE (reference sequence). V trimming: 8 bases; J trimming: 4 bases; junction bases outside the gene matches: 11. The CDR3 spans 16 residues. The CDR3, as DNA: TGTGCCAGTTCCTTAGCGGGGGGGCCGGGTTACAATGAGCAGTTCTTC. It yields the protein CASSLAGGPGYNEQFF.

The chain carries TRBV9 and TRBJ2-7; no firm D call. V lost 2 bases and J lost 1, with 10 bases in between. The CDR3 consists of 14 residues. The germline gives CDR1 SGDLS, CDR2 YYNGEE. The CDR3 sequence is CASSVSHRSYEQYF. As DNA, the CDR3 is TGTGCCAGCAGCGTGTCCCACAGATCCTACGAGCAGTACTTC.

CDR3 nucleotides: TGTGCCAGCAGCTCGCCTACCGGGACAGGGAGGTACGAGCAGTACTTC. Translating it yields CASSSPTGTGRYEQYF. The rearrangement joins TRBV11-3 to TRBJ2-7, with TRBD1 matching 9 bases. V lost 4 bases and J lost 4; bases outside the gene matches: 11. The germline gives CDR1 SGHNT, CDR2 YENEEA. CDR3 length: 16 residues.

The chain is built from TRBV5-8 and TRBJ2-1; no clear D gene. This CDR3 region has 15 residues. The germline CDR1 and CDR2 sequences are SGHTS and YDEGEE. The V and J ends lost 2 bases and 7 bases respectively, with 16 bases between them. CDR3: CASSLLFASRNEQFF. CDR3 bases: TGTGCCAGCAGCTTACTATTTGCCTCACGGAATGAGCAGTTCTTC. The variable domain in full, completed from reference TRBV5-8 and TRBJ2-1, reads EAGVTQSPTHLIKTRGQQATLRCSPISGHTSVYWYQQALGLGLQFLLWYDEGEERNRGNFPPRFSGRQFPNYSSELNVNALELEDSALYLCASSLLFASRNEQFFGPGTRLTVL.

This sequence joins TRBV5-8 and TRBJ2-3; D remains unclear. Per germline, CDR1 SGHTS and CDR2 YDEGEE. The CDR3 is made up of 16 amino acids. V was trimmed by 1 base and J by 4 bases, leaving 16 bases between them. This CDR3 reads CASSLYQNVFADTQYF. The CDR3 DNA reads TGTGCCAGCAGCTTGTATCAGAATGTCTTCGCAGATACGCAGTATTTT.

V gene TRBV6-5 combines with J gene TRBJ2-1, with 8 bases aligning to TRBD2. J was trimmed by 0 bases and V by 5 bases; bases with no gene match: 3. CDR3 length equals 15 residues. CDR1 is MNHEY, CDR2 SVGAGI, per germline. CDR3 sequence reads: CASSQLAASYNEQFF. The CDR3, as DNA: TGTGCCAGCAGTCAACTAGCGGCCTCCTACAATGAGCAGTTCTTC.

On this clone itself: Other DNA sequences within the sample encode an identical CDR3. The DNA of the CDR3 is TGCGCCAGCAGCCAAGAGGGAGTAAGCTCCTACAATGAGCAGTTCTTC. Encoded protein: CASSQEGVSSYNEQFF. This chain joins TRBV4-1 and TRBJ2-1, with D perhaps matching TRBD2 (5 bases). Germline V gene data show CDR1 as MGHRA and CDR2 as YSYEKL. With 0 bases removed from V and 0 bases from J, the gap between germline ends came to 9 bases. The CDR3 is made up of 16 amino acids.

The chain carries TRBV28 and TRBJ2-2; 10 nucleotides agree with TRBD2. With 4 bases clipped from V and 7 bases from J, the junction kept 9 bases outside the gene matches. Germline V gene lookup returns CDR1 MDHEN and CDR2 SYDVKM. The CDR3 is 16 residues long. Written as DNA, the CDR3 is TGTGCCAGCAGTTCCCATAGCGGGGGGACCGGCGGGGAGCTGTTTTTT. Amino acids: CASSSHSGGTGGELFF.